The 5 T cell receptor beta chains in this list originate from one sample, sequenced in a study of T cell responses to AZD1222 COVID-19 vaccine. The assay was immunoSEQ multiplex PCR, and TCRdb's table has in-frame clones only and misses some. Among just under 90,000 clones listed, about 90% were seen once. The sequencing here drew on peripheral blood, taken on day 0 of MenACWY control vaccination. The receptors derive from an adult in good health.

This sequence joins TRBV28 and TRBJ2-7; perhaps D is TRBD1 or TRBD2 (5 bases each). The CDR3 totals 15 residues. The germline gives CDR1 MDHEN, CDR2 SYDVKM. With 6 bases removed from V and 1 base from J, the gap between germline ends came to 16 bases. CDR3 DNA sequence: TGTGCCAGCAGGACTGGGACGGATGTTTCCTACGAGCAGTACTTC. This codes for CASRTGTDVSYEQYF. The variable domain in full, with the rest retrieved from reference TRBV28 and TRBJ2-7, is DVKVTQSSRYLVKRTGEKVFLECVQDMDHENMFWYRQDPGLGLRLIYFSYDVKMKEKGDIPEGYSVSREKKERFSLILESASTNQTSMYLCASRTGTDVSYEQYFGPGTRLTVT.

This clone occurred once. CDR3 sequence (DNA): TGTGCCAGCAGTGAATACGTGGGGCTAAATAATTCACCCCTCCACTTT. Translation: CASSEYVGLNNSPLHF. The V and J genes are TRBV25-1 and TRBJ1-6; D is possibly TRBD1 (5 bases). The ends were cut back, 0 bases at V and 5 bases at J, with 11 bases in the middle. CDR1 and CDR2 (germline): MGHDK, SYGVNS. The CDR3 extends over 16 amino acids.

This chain connects TRBV7-2 to TRBJ2-1; 7 nucleotides line up with TRBD1. With V trimmed by 7 bases and J by 2 bases, 8 bases remained unmatched. The germline gives CDR1 SGHTA, CDR2 FQGNSA. The CDR3 runs to 15 residues. DNA for the CDR3: TGTGCCAGCAACCCGAGGGACAGTCCCTACAATGAGCAGTTCTTC. Translating it yields CASNPRDSPYNEQFF.

This chain links TRBV28 with TRBJ1-5, with D possibly TRBD1 on 6 matching bases. The germline V and J ends were trimmed by 7 bases and 1 base, with 11 bases remaining between them. The CDR3 length is 14 residues. Germline-derived CDR1 and CDR2 are MDHEN and SYDVKM. CDR3: CASIGDTSNQPQHF. Here the CDR3 DNA reads TGTGCCAGCATAGGGGACACGAGCAATCAGCCCCAGCATTTT.

Concerning this clone itself: No DNA is shown, since the ends of the CDR3 on it are uncertain; the CDR3 is the one TCRdb lists. The chain recombines TRBV5-1 with TRBJ2-2; TRBD1 is the table's D call, not checked against the DNA. Germline V gene lookup returns CDR1 SGHRS and CDR2 YFSETQ. The CDR3 is 17 amino acids long, termini counted. The CDR3 loop is CASSLGAGGVTPGSCFF.